Shown below are 32 T cell receptor beta chains from a single sample sequenced in a study of blood T cells in healthy people across ages. Primed by a sample-barcoded 5' primer and a J-beta primer mix, a second PCR proceeded for about 6 to 12 cycles. TCRdb reanalysed the 5' RACE reads using MiXCR and keeps one entry per CDR3 protein. The sample records around 1,600,000 distinct CDR3 sequences, 42% being singletons. The sequencing input was blood. These receptors all come from a young woman in good health.

This clonotype was picked up a small number of times. The V call is TRBV9, the J call TRBJ2-3; 7 bases align to TRBD2. The CDR3 is made up of 14 amino acids. Trimming removed 4 bases from V and 1 base from J; junction bases left unmatched: 3. Germline V gene sequence: CDR1 SGDLS, CDR2 YYNGEE. Written as DNA, the CDR3 is TGTGCCAGCAGCCGTAGCGGGCGCACAGATACGCAGTATTTT. It encodes CASSRSGRTDTQYF.

This clonotype was counted only a few times. The V call is TRBV20-1, the J call TRBJ1-1; D may be TRBD1 (6 bases). Trimming removed 7 bases from V and 6 bases from J, with 15 bases in between. Germline V gives CDR1 DFQATT, CDR2 SNEGSKA (reference sequence). This CDR3 is 12 amino acids long. CDR3 region: CSVAGGEAEAFF. CDR3 nucleotide sequence: TGCAGTGTCGCCGGGGGCGAGGCTGAAGCTTTCTTT.

About this clonotype itself: The germline gene is not matched at one end of the junction; a read error may be the cause. The genes are TRBV29-1 and TRBJ2-1, with 9 bases fitting TRBD2. Germline CDR1 SQVTM, CDR2 ANQGSEA. CDR3 length: 13 residues. CDR3 region: CSGRLADYNERFF. In DNA, the CDR3 is TGCAGCGGCCGACTAGCGGACTACAATGAGCGGTTCTTC.

The gene calls are TRBV18 and TRBJ2-5; D possibly matches TRBD1 or TRBD2 (5 bases each). The J call may be faulty, since TRBJ2-7 better matches the DNA end. Germline CDR1 and CDR2: KGHSH and LQKENI. The CDR3 is 13 amino acids. The CDR3 region has the DNA TGTGCCAGCTCAAGAGGGGAGTCCCTCGAGCAGTACTTC. It codes for CASSRGESLEQYF.

This clonotype showed up just a few times. This chain uses TRBV7-2 with TRBJ2-3, with a tentative D call TRBD1 (5 bases). Germline assignment: CDR1 SGHTA and CDR2 FQGNSA. Trimming shortened V by 3 bases and J by 3 bases, and 13 bases separated the two germline ends. The CDR3 covers 15 residues. The CDR3 region has the DNA TGTGCCAGCAGCTTGGCGACAGCAGAAACAGATACGCAGTATTTT. Translation: CASSLATAETDTQYF.

This rearrangement joins TRBV20-1 to TRBJ1-5; 7 positions agree with TRBD1. This CDR3 comprises 13 residues. V was pared by 4 bases and J by 4 bases, with 4 bases of the junction left unmatched. Germline V gives CDR1 DFQATT, CDR2 SNEGSKA (reference sequence). The CDR3: CSANRGRNQPQHF. CDR3 DNA sequence: TGCAGTGCTAACAGGGGAAGGAATCAGCCCCAGCATTTT.

This chain links TRBV27 with TRBJ2-7; no clear D gene. The CDR3 extends over 14 amino acids. The V end lost 3 bases, the J end lost 0 bases, and 9 bases lay between the germline ends. Germline CDR1 reads MNHEY; CDR2 reads SMNVEV (reference sequence). This CDR3 is CASSLEPFSYEQYF. The CDR3 nucleotides read TGTGCCAGCAGTTTGGAGCCCTTCTCCTACGAGCAGTACTTC.

This clonotype was seen only a few times. This chain connects TRBV12-3 or TRBV12-4 to TRBJ1-4; D not certain. There are 14 residues in the CDR3. V lost 6 bases to trimming and J lost 0 bases, with 8 bases between them. The CDR3 loop is CASSREATNEKLFF. As DNA, the CDR3 is TGTGCCAGCAGCCGAGAAGCAACTAATGAAAAACTGTTTTTT.

This clonotype came up many times. The CDR3 coding sequence is TGTGCCAGCAGACCCGAAGGGAACCAAGAGACCCAGTACTTC. Its translation is CASRPEGNQETQYF. The chain is built from TRBV6-2 or TRBV6-3 and TRBJ2-5; D gene uncertain. V was pared by 6 bases and J by 0 bases, with 11 bases between. Germline V gene sequence: CDR1 MNHEY, CDR2 SVGEGT. The CDR3 contains 14 residues.

This sequence joins TRBV27 and TRBJ2-7, with a possible D match to TRBD2 (6 bases). The V end was cut by 6 bases, the J end by 6 bases, with 18 bases between. CDR3 length: 14 amino acids. The V gene's germline CDR1 is MNHEY and CDR2 SMNVEV (reference sequence). CDR3 sequence: CASSQGGLPSEQYF. The CDR3 nucleotides are TGTGCCAGCAGCCAAGGAGGGCTGCCAAGCGAGCAGTACTTC.

The chain has TRBV7-9 and TRBJ1-5; D not resolved. V lost 4 bases to trimming and J lost 3 bases, with 10 bases between them. The CDR3 is 14 amino acids. Germline CDR1 reads SEHNR; CDR2 reads FQNEAQ (reference sequence). CDR3 coding DNA: TGTGCCAGCAGCTCAAGCGGATACAATCAGCCCCAGCATTTT. Its protein product is CASSSSGYNQPQHF.

This rearrangement joins TRBV7-6 to TRBJ1-1, with D possibly being TRBD1 (6 bases). Germline CDR1 and CDR2: SGHVS and FNYEAQ. The CDR3 is made up of 15 amino acids. V gave up 5 bases and J gave up 1 base, with 14 bases separating them. This CDR3 is CASSPPLTGNTEAFF. The CDR3, as DNA: TGTGCCAGCAGCCCCCCCCTGACAGGGAACACTGAAGCTTTCTTT.

The genes are TRBV7-3 and TRBJ2-1; 15 bases align to TRBD2. V shed 5 bases and J 10 bases; nucleotides not matched to a gene: 9. Germline CDR1 is SGHTA and CDR2 is FQGTGA. CDR3 size: 16 residues. As DNA, the CDR3 is TGTGCCAGCAGCCCCTGGACTAGCGGGAGGGCCGAGGAGCAGTTCTTC. Protein product: CASSPWTSGRAEEQFF.

This clonotype was detected a few times. The rearrangement links TRBV20-1 to TRBJ2-1; TRBD1 might be the D (5 bases). This CDR3 region has 16 residues. V lost 3 bases, J lost 7 bases, and 22 bases lay in between. Germline CDR1 DFQATT, CDR2 SNEGSKA (reference sequence). The CDR3 DNA is TGCAGTGCTAGGACGACAGTCCAATTTCGGCCAAATGAGCAGTTCTTC. This sequence encodes CSARTTVQFRPNEQFF.

On this clonotype itself: One end of the junction is discordant with germline, which a read error may explain. This chain uses TRBV6-5 with TRBJ2-3; tentative D call: TRBD2 (6 bases). The CDR3 length is 15 residues. Germline loops: CDR1 MNHEY, CDR2 SVGAGI. The CDR3 nucleotides read TGTGCCAGCAGCTACTTTGCGGGGAGCACAGATACGCAGTATTTT. It specifies CASSYFAGSTDTQYF.

Points on this clonotype: At one end the junction does not follow the germline gene, possibly because of a read error. The V call is TRBV28, the J call TRBJ2-5, with TRBD1 matching over 8 bases. CDR1 is MDHEN and CDR2 is SYDVKM in the germline V gene. The CDR3 spans 14 residues. The CDR3 region is CASSLTQGAEEQYF. Written as DNA, the CDR3 is TGTGCCAGCAGTTTAACCCAGGGGGCCGAAGAGCAGTACTTT.

The J gene is TRBJ1-3, the V gene TRBV20-1; D is unresolved. Germline V lookup: CDR1 DFQATT, CDR2 SNEGSKA (reference sequence). Trimming removed 5 bases from V and 4 bases from J, with 12 bases in between. CDR3 length: 13 amino acids. The CDR3 spells CSADISSGNTIYF. DNA for the CDR3: TGCAGTGCTGATATCTCGTCCGGAAACACCATATATTTT.

The V gene is TRBV7-2, the J gene TRBJ2-1; 12 nucleotides agree with TRBD1. V shed 1 base, J shed 7 bases, and the junction held 8 bases outside the gene matches. The germline V gene encodes CDR1 SGHTA and CDR2 FQGNSA. The CDR3 has 17 residues. DNA for the CDR3: TGTGCCAGCAGCTTAGTTCGGGGACAGGGGGCAAAAAATGAGCAGTTCTTC. Translated: CASSLVRGQGAKNEQFF. Full variable domain (rest looked up from reference TRBV7-2 and TRBJ2-1): GAGVSQSPSNKVTEKGKDVELRCDPISGHTALYWYRQSLGQGLEFLIYFQGNSAPDKSGLPSDRFSAERTGGSVSTLTIQRTQQEDSAVYLCASSLVRGQGAKNEQFFGPGTRLTVL.

The CDR3: CASRLRRGFAFF. In nucleotides, the CDR3 is TGTGCCAGTAGACTCCGCAGGGGGTTTGCTTTCTTT. This sequence joins TRBV28 and TRBJ1-1; 7 bases align to TRBD1. Germline loops: CDR1 MDHEN, CDR2 SYDVKM. Germline trimming cut 9 bases from V and 11 bases from J; bases unmatched to any gene: 12. CDR3 length: 12 amino acids.

In its sample, this clonotype was seen a few times. The gene calls are TRBV6-6 and TRBJ1-4; D is possibly TRBD1 (5 bases). Trimming removed 7 bases at V and 3 bases at J, with 12 bases between. The CDR3 has 14 amino acids. In germline, CDR1 is MNHNY, CDR2 SVGAGI (reference sequence). In DNA form, the CDR3 reads TGTGCCAGCAACGCACAGGATCCTAATGAAAAACTGTTTTTT. Protein: CASNAQDPNEKLFF.

The chain has TRBV7-9 and TRBJ1-2, with TRBD1 as a possible D gene (5 bases). The CDR3 has 15 amino acids. CDR1 and CDR2 (germline): SEHNR, FQNEAQ (reference sequence). Trimming took 5 bases from V and 0 from J, leaving 13 bases between them. The CDR3 region is CASSTTGRPNYGYTF. CDR3 bases: TGTGCCAGCAGCACAACGGGACGGCCTAACTATGGCTACACCTTC.

The table lists this clonotype with a few counts. The V call is TRBV12-1, the J call TRBJ2-7; the table names TRBD1, a call not compared with the DNA. TRBV12-1 is shown as a pseudogene. The CDR3 loop spans 16 amino acids. The CDR3 spells CASSFGPRQGTHEQYF. CDR3 DNA sequence: TGTGCCAGCAGCTTTGGGCCAAGACAGGGGACGCACGAGCAGTACTTC.

V is TRBV20-1 and J is TRBJ2-5; D perhaps matches TRBD2 (6 bases). Germline CDR1 and CDR2: DFQATT and SNEGSKA (reference sequence). The germline V and J ends were trimmed by 5 bases and 1 base, with 11 bases remaining between them. The CDR3 has 13 residues. The CDR3 sequence: CSAEDYLQETQYF. In DNA form, the CDR3 reads TGCAGTGCTGAGGACTACCTCCAAGAGACCCAGTACTTC.

This clonotype came up once. The junction departs from germline at one end; a sequencing error may be responsible. The rearrangement uses TRBV3-1 and TRBJ2-6; D gene ambiguous. In germline, CDR1 is LGHDT, CDR2 YNNKEL (reference sequence). There are 20 residues in the CDR3. As DNA, the CDR3 is TGTGCCAGCAGCGAAGAAAAGTTCTATTGGGATCGCTCTGGGGCCAACGTCCTGACTTTC. Translating it yields CASSEEKFYWDRSGANVLTF.

This sequence joins TRBV6-2 or TRBV6-3 and TRBJ2-3; D unclear. The CDR3 contains 17 residues. The V end was cut by 2 bases, the J end by 2 bases, with 17 bases between. CDR1 and CDR2 (germline): MNHEY, SVGEGT. The CDR3 reads CASSYHRVRAHTDTQYF. DNA for the CDR3: TGTGCCAGCAGTTACCATCGGGTAAGGGCCCACACAGATACGCAGTATTTT.

In this sample, this clonotype turned up once. The chain couples TRBV20-1 to TRBJ1-4; D gene ambiguous. V was cut by 3 bases and J by 5 bases, with 16 bases left in between. Germline CDR1 reads DFQATT; CDR2 reads SNEGSKA (reference sequence). This CDR3 has 15 amino acids. The CDR3 DNA reads TGCAGTGCTAGGGTTCGTTTGGGTCAGAATGAAAAACTGTTTTTT. This translates into CSARVRLGQNEKLFF.

The chain employs TRBV28 and TRBJ1-1; D remains unclear. Trimming cost V 8 bases and J 8 bases, with 12 bases left between them. The CDR3 is made up of 11 amino acids. Germline V CDR1 and CDR2: MDHEN, SYDVKM. CDR3 sequence reads: CASRLDGEAFF. CDR3 nucleotides: TGTGCCAGCCGACTTGACGGCGAAGCTTTCTTT.

The sample holds a few counts of this clonotype. This chain uses TRBV25-1 with TRBJ2-1; D perhaps matches TRBD2 (5 bases). V shed 6 bases and J shed 4 bases, with 13 bases lying between them. The germline gives CDR1 MGHDK, CDR2 SYGVNS. The CDR3 loop spans 14 amino acids. CDR3 in amino acids: CASSPAERYNEQFF. The CDR3 DNA follows: TGTGCCAGCAGCCCAGCCGAGCGGTACAATGAGCAGTTCTTC.

The chain couples TRBV14 to TRBJ1-2; D is possibly TRBD1 (6 bases). The CDR3 is 12 residues long. The V gene's germline CDR1 is SGHDN and CDR2 FVKESK. The V end lost 3 bases, the J end lost 7 bases, and 9 bases lay between the germline ends. The CDR3 here is CASSHGTCGYTF. CDR3 sequence (DNA): TGTGCCAGCAGCCACGGGACATGTGGCTACACCTTC.

The table lists this clonotype with a few counts. This sequence joins TRBV27 and TRBJ2-5; tentatively, D is TRBD2 (6 bases). V was trimmed by 5 bases and J by 11 bases, leaving 21 bases between them. CDR1 is MNHEY, CDR2 SMNVEV, per germline (reference sequence). The CDR3 contains 14 residues. In nucleotides, the CDR3 is TGTGCCAGCAGTCCAGCGGGCACCTACAATGAGCAGTACTTC. As protein: CASSPAGTYNEQYF.

The chain carries TRBV28 and TRBJ2-1; no reliable D call. Germline V gene lookup returns CDR1 MDHEN and CDR2 SYDVKM. This CDR3 spans 15 amino acids. V was trimmed by 4 bases and J by 5 bases, leaving 15 bases between them. In DNA form, the CDR3 reads TGTGCCAGCAGTTCTCACCCGTTTACCGACAATGAGCAGTTCTTC. It is translated as CASSSHPFTDNEQFF.

This clonotype was recorded a few times. The chain is built from TRBV6-2 or TRBV6-3 and TRBJ2-1, with D possibly being TRBD2 (6 bases). Trimming left V 6 bases short and J 6 bases short, with 9 bases between. The CDR3 sequence is 12 residues long. CDR1 is MNHEY, CDR2 SVGEGT, per germline. The CDR3 sequence: CASRGLSNEQFF. CDR3 DNA: TGTGCCAGCAGGGGACTCAGCAATGAGCAGTTCTTC.